This T cell receptor beta chain was profiled in a study of cytomegalovirus exposure and HLA in healthy donors. Whole-study results and caveats: Follow-up analysis found HLA locus-dependent TCR association rates, highest for DRB1 and lowest for HLA-C. When a later analysis was performed, an Asian-associated ancestry cluster reportedly had fewer N-insertions than the roughly 730-donor mean.

This clone was counted once. Its antigen is unknown. The CDR3 consists of 15 residues. V lost 1 base to trimming and J lost 2 bases, with 11 bases between them. Germline CDR1 SGHTA, CDR2 FQGTGA. The PCR employed 60 Vbeta primers together with 13 Jbeta primers. Clones were read by immunoSEQ multiplex PCR, and TCRdb kept only the in-frame ones, dropping some. The sample records 60,000 to 85,000 clones, about 80% being singletons. The receptor was isolated from a man aged 40-50 years in good health and CMV-seronegative. Sequences were obtained from PBMCs. This chain uses TRBV7-3 with TRBJ1-1; perhaps TRBD1 as D (6 bases). The CDR3 DNA sequence: TGTGCCAGCAGCTTAAACAGGGAACGAAACACTGAAGCTTTCTTT. As protein: CASSLNRERNTEAFF.